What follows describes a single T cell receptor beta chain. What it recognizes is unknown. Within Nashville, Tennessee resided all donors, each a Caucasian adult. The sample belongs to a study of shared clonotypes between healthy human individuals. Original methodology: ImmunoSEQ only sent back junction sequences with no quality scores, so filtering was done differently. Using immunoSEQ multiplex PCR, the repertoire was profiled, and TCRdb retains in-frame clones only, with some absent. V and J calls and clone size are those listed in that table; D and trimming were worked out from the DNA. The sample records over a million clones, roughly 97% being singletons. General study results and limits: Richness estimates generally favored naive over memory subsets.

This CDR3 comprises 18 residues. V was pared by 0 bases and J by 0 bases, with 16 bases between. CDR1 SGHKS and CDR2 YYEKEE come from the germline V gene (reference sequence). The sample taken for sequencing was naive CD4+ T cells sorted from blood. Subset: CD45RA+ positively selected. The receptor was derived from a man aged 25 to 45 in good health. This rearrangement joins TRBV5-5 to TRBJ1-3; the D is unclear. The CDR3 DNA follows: TGTGCCAGCAGCTTGGCCGGGGTAGGACCAATCTCTGGAAACACCATATATTTT. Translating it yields CASSLAGVGPISGNTIYF.